A selection of T cell receptor beta chains follows, all from one sample in a study of post-analysis software for immune sequencing data. In TCRdb, the PCR reads were re-called with MiXCR into one record per CDR3 protein. The sample carries about 200,000 distinct CDR3 sequences, around 30% recorded once. The sequenced material came from blood. Receptors were obtained from a girl aged 2 to 17 with multiple sclerosis. The CDR3 runs from the conserved cysteine through the conserved F or W. D genes are given only for firm matches.

D gene | J gene | V gene | CDR3 protein
TRBD2 | TRBJ2-5 | TRBV7-3 | CASSRSGASGPHEQYF
- | TRBJ1-4 | TRBV20-1 | CSARLRQKLFF
- | TRBJ2-7 | TRBV12-3/TRBV12-4 | CASSLGYYEQYF
- | TRBJ1-1 | TRBV29-1 | CSVDRPGGGLDGTEAFF
- | TRBJ1-1 | TRBV29-1 | CSATVTEPGLLNTEAFF
- | TRBJ1-5 | TRBV20-1 | CSAPDFSVLNQPQHF
- | TRBJ2-5 | TRBV12-3/TRBV12-4 | CASSLLAQETQYF
- | TRBJ2-3 | TRBV7-9 | CASSSVGHQGDTQYF
TRBD1 | TRBJ1-5 | TRBV20-1 | CSAQTGGGYNQPQHF
- | TRBJ2-7 | TRBV29-1 | CSVDWKYEQYF
TRBD1 | TRBJ1-1 | TRBV14 | CASSQEGHPTGARTEAFF
- | TRBJ2-1 | TRBV4-2 | CASSQDRHEQFF
TRBD1 | TRBJ2-1 | TRBV20-1 | CSARRTGSYNEQFF
- | TRBJ1-1 | TRBV5-1 | CASSGGRAHTEAFF
- | TRBJ2-7 | TRBV7-8 | CASGMDGDYEQYF
TRBD2 | TRBJ2-3 | TRBV28 | CASLDMGGNTDTQYF
TRBD2 | TRBJ2-1 | TRBV9 | CASSVGPLAGPSYNEQFF
- | TRBJ2-6 | TRBV19 | CVSSSKTSSGANVLTF
- | TRBJ2-6 | TRBV7-9 | CASGARGQANVLTF
- | TRBJ1-4 | TRBV7-9 | CASSPSGFTNEKLFF
- | TRBJ2-1 | TRBV6-2/TRBV6-3 | CASSTNNEQFF
TRBD1 | TRBJ1-5 | TRBV2 | CASRGSGGHQPQHF
TRBD2 | TRBJ2-1 | TRBV20-1 | CSAPPAGGYNEQFF
TRBD1 | TRBJ2-7 | TRBV28 | CASSSGTEEQYF
- | TRBJ1-2 | TRBV4-1 | CASSQDITPETYGYTF
- | TRBJ1-2 | TRBV20-1 | CSAKVVGGNGYTF
TRBD2 | TRBJ2-7 | TRBV7-2 | CASSPPRLAGIGYF
TRBD1 | TRBJ1-2 | TRBV7-2 | CASSLAEQGVGYTF
TRBD1 | TRBJ1-1 | TRBV5-1 | CASSKLTGVTEAFF
TRBD2 | TRBJ2-1 | TRBV5-1 | CASSLWTSGSNEQFF
TRBD1 | TRBJ1-5 | TRBV27 | CASRFQGAAQPQHF
- | TRBJ1-1 | TRBV5-5 | CASSLRASTTEAFF
- | TRBJ1-5 | TRBV28 | CASSPDSRGSNQPQHF